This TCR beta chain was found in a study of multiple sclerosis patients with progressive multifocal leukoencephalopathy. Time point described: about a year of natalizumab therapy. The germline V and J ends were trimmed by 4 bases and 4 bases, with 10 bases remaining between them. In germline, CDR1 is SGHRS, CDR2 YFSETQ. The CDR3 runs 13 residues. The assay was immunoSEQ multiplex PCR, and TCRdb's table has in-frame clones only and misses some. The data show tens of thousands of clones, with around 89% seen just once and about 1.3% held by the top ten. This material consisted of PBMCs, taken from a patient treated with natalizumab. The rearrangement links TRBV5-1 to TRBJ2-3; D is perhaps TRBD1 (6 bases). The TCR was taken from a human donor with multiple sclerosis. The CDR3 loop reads CASSPGTSDTQYF. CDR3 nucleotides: TGCGCCAGCAGCCCGGGGACATCAGATACGCAGTATTTT.